The source of this TCR beta chain is a study of regulatory T cells in long-lasting Graves disease. The CDR3 has 18 residues. Looked up from germline, CDR1 is SGHTS and CDR2 is YDEGEE. V was pared by 0 bases and J by 0 bases, with 19 bases between. iRepertoire HTBI primers and Arm-PCR of CDR3 regions built TCR beta libraries. TCRdb analysed the multiplex PCR reads with MiXCR anew, one entry per CDR3 protein. The sample lists 200,000 to 250,000 distinct CDR3 sequences, around 20% occurring once. Time point defined: newly diagnosed GD, antithyroid drugs for less than 3 months. Scientists built the TCR library using RNA that was extracted from PBMCs.

Sequenced material: peripheral blood mononuclear cells (PBMCs), taken at new diagnosis, from a patient treated with antithyroid drugs. The sequence derives from a female donor with Graves disease. The V call is TRBV5-8, the J call TRBJ2-7, with TRBD1 as a possible D gene (6 bases). CDR3 bases: TGTGCCAGCAGCTTGGAACCCAGGGGTCGACTTAGCTCCTACGAGCAGTACTTC. Amino acid sequence: CASSLEPRGRLSSYEQYF.